This T cell receptor beta chain appears in the sequencing data of a study of T cell changes during pregnancy in multiple sclerosis. Some clones are missing from TCRdb's copy, which holds only in-frame ones; the method was immunoSEQ multiplex PCR. The sample holds approximately 60,000 clones, roughly 90% seen once. The CDR3 is made up of 16 amino acids. The germline V gene encodes CDR1 SGHVS and CDR2 FNYEAQ. V shed 1 base and J 0 bases; nucleotides not matched to a gene: 3. The rearrangement uses TRBV7-6 and TRBJ2-3, with TRBD2 matching 8 bases. The sample was peripheral blood, taken before pregnancy. The clonotype comes from a female donor with multiple sclerosis, enrolled in a pregnancy study. CDR3 coding DNA: TGTGCCAGCAGCTTAGGAGCGGGGGCTAGCACAGATACGCAGTATTTT. Translated: CASSLGAGASTDTQYF.